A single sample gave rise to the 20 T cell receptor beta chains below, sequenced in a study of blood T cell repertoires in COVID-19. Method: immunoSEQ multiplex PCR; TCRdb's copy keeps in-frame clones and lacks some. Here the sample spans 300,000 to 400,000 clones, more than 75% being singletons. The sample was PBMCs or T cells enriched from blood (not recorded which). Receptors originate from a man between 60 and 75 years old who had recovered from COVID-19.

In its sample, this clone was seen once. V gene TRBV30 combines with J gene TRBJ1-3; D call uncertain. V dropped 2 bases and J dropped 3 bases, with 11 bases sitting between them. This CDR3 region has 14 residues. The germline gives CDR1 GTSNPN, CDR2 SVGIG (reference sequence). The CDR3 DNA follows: TGTGCCTGGAGTCCAGAGGCGGGTGGAAACACCATATATTTT. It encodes CAWSPEAGGNTIYF. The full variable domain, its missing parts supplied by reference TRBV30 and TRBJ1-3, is SQTIHQWPATLVQPVGSPLSLECTVEGTSNPNLYWYRQAAGRGLQLLFYSVGIGQISSEVPQNLSASRPQDRQFILSSKKLLLSDSGFYLCAWSPEAGGNTIYFGEGSWLTVV.

CDR3 region: CASSQIGQSSYEQYF. The CDR3 region has the DNA TGTGCCAGCAGCCAAATCGGACAGAGCTCCTACGAGCAGTACTTC. This chain uses TRBV7-2 with TRBJ2-7, with a possible D match to TRBD1 (6 bases). V lost 5 bases and J 0 bases, leaving 14 bases between the germline ends. CDR1 and CDR2 from the germline V gene are SGHTA and FQGNSA. The CDR3 is 15 amino acids.

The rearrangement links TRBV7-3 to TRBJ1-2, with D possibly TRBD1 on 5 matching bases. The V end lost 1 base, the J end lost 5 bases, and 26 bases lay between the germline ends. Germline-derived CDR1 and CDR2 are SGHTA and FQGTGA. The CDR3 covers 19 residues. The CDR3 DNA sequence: TGTGCCAGCAGCTTAATCAGTCAGGGTTCCGGACCTCAACGTTATGGCTACACCTTC. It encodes CASSLISQGSGPQRYGYTF.

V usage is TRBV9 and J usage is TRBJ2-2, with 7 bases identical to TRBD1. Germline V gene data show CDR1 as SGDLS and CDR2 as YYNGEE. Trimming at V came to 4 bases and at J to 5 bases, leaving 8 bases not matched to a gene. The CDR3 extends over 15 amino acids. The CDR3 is CASSPRQGVTGELFF. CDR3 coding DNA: TGTGCCAGCAGCCCACGACAGGGTGTAACCGGGGAGCTGTTTTTT.

CDR3 amino acids: CASSLVGMTGAKYEQYF. CDR3 coding DNA: TGTGCCAGCAGCTTAGTAGGGATGACAGGGGCTAAATACGAGCAGTACTTC. V gene TRBV7-9 combines with J gene TRBJ2-7, with 8 bases that match TRBD1. Germline-derived CDR1 and CDR2 are SEHNR and FQNEAQ (reference sequence). The CDR3 length is 17 residues. J lost 4 bases, V lost 1 base, and 12 bases had no gene match.

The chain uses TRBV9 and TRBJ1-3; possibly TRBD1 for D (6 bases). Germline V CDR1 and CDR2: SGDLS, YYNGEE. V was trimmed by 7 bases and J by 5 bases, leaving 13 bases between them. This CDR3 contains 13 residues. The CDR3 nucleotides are TGTGCCAGCGGGGGACATAAGAGAAACACCATATATTTT. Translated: CASGGHKRNTIYF.

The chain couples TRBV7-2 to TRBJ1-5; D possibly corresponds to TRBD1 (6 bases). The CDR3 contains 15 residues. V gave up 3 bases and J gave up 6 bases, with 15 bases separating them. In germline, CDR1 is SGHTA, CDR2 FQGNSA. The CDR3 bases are TGTGCCAGCAGCTTGCGGGCAGGGGAGGGTCAGCCCCAGCATTTT. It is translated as CASSLRAGEGQPQHF.

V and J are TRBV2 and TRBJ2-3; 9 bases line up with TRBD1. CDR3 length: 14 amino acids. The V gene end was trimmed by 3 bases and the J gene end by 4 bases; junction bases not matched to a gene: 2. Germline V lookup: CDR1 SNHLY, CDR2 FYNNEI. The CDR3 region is CASSEDRGPDTQYF. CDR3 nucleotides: TGTGCCAGCAGTGAGGACAGGGGACCAGATACGCAGTATTTT.

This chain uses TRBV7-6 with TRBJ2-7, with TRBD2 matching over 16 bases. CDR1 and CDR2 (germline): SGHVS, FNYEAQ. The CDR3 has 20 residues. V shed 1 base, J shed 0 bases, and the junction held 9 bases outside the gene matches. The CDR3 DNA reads TGTGCCAGCAGCTTAGGCTCGGGACTAGCGGGAGGGACCTACTCCTACGAGCAGTACTTC. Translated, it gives CASSLGSGLAGGTYSYEQYF.

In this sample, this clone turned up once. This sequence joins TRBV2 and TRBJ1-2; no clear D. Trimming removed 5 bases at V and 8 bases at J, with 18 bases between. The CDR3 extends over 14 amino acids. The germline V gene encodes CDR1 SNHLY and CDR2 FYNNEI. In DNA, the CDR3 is TGTGCCAGCAGTACGACCTTCGAGACGAGGGGCTACACCTTC. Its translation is CASSTTFETRGYTF.

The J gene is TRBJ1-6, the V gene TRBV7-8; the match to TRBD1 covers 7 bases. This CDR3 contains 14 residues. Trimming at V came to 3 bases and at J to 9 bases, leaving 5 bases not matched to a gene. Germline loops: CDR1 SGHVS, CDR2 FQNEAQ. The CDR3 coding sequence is TGTGCCAGCAGCTTTGACAGGGCCGGTTCACCCCTCCACTTT. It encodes CASSFDRAGSPLHF.

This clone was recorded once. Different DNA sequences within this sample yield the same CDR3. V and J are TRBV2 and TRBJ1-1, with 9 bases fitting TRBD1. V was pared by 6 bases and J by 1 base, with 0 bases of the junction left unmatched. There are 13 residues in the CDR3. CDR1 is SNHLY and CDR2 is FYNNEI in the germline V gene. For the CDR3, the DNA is TGTGCCAGCAGGGGACAGGGGAACACTGAAGCTTTCTTT. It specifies CASRGQGNTEAFF. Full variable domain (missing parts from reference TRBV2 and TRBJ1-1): EPEVTQTPSHQVTQMGQEVILRCVPISNHLYFYWYRQILGQKVEFLVSFYNNEISEKSEIFDDQFSVERPDGSNFTLKIRSTKLEDSAMYFCASRGQGNTEAFFGQGTRLTVV.

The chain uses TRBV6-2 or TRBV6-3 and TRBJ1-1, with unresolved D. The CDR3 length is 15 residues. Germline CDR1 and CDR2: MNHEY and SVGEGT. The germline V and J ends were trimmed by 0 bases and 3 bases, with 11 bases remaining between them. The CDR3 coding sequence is TGTGCCAGCAGTTACTCGAAACCGAGATACACTGAAGCTTTCTTT. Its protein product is CASSYSKPRYTEAFF.

CDR3 nucleotide sequence: TGTGCCAGCGTACAGGGGTTTAATTCACCCCTCCACTTT. Translating it yields CASVQGFNSPLHF. The genes are TRBV6-5 and TRBJ1-6, with TRBD1 matching over 7 bases. Looked up from germline, CDR1 is MNHEY and CDR2 is SVGAGI. The CDR3 extends over 13 amino acids. J gave up 6 bases and V 8 bases, and 4 bases lay outside the gene matches.

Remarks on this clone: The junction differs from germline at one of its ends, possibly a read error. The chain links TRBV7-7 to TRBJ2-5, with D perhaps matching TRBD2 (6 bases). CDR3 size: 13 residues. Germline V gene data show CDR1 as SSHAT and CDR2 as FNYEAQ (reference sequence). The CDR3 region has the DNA TGTGCTAGCAGCTCGATGGGAGGAGAGACCCAGTACTTC. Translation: CASSSMGGETQYF.

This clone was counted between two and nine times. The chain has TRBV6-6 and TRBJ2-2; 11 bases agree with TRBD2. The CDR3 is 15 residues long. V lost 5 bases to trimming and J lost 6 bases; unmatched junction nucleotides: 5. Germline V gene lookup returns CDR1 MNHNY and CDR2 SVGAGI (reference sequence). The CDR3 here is CASSTSGSGAGELFF. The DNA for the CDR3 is TGTGCCAGCAGTACTAGCGGGAGTGGGGCCGGGGAGCTGTTTTTT.

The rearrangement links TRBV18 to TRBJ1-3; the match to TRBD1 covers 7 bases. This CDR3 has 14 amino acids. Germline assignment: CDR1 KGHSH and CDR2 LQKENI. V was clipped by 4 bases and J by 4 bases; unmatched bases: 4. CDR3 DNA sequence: TGTGCCAGCTCACTCGGGACAGTAGGAAACACCATATATTTT. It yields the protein CASSLGTVGNTIYF.

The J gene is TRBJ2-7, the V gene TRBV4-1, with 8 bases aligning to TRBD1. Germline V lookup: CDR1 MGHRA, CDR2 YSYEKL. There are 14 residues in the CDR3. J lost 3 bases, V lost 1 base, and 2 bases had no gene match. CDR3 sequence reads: CASSQARGLYEQYF. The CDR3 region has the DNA TGCGCCAGCAGCCAAGCCAGGGGGCTCTACGAGCAGTACTTC.

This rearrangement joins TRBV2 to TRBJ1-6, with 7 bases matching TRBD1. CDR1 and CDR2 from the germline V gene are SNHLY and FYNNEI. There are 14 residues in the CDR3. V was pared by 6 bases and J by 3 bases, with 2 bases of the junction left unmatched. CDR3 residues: CASSRDSYNSPLHF. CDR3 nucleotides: TGTGCCAGCAGCCGGGACAGCTATAATTCACCCCTCCACTTT.

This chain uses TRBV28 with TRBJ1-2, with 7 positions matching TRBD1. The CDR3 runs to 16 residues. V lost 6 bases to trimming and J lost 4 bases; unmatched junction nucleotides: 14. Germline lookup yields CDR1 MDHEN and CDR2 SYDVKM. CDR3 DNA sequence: TGTGCCAGCAGAGCCCCCGGGACAGCGCAACTCTATGGCTACACCTTC. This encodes CASRAPGTAQLYGYTF.